Listed here are 8 T cell receptor beta chains from one sample, sequenced in a study of T cells in Graves' hyperthyroidism and ophthalmopathy. Amplified TCR beta CDR3 regions derived from RNA transcripts. First-round RT-PCR of the TCR CDR3 relied on the HTBI primer set. TCRdb ran MiXCR on the multiplex PCR reads and lists one entry per CDR3 protein. The table includes about 740,000 distinct CDR3 sequences, around 15% detected once. The specimen sequenced was blood. The source of these receptors is a woman between 18 and 29 years old with Graves' hyperthyroidism.

This clonotype was detected only a few times. The rearrangement uses TRBV4-3 and TRBJ2-7, with a weak D call TRBD2 (5 bases). Looked up from germline, CDR1 is LGHNA and CDR2 is YSLEER. Trimming cost V 4 bases and J 4 bases, with 11 bases left between them. The CDR3 consists of 13 residues. CDR3 in amino acids: CASSPGIRYEQYF. CDR3 in DNA: TGCGCCAGCAGCCCCGGGATCCGGTACGAGCAGTACTTC.

The J gene is TRBJ2-7, the V gene TRBV5-6; TRBD2 matches 11 bases. The CDR3 covers 14 residues. Unmatched junction bases numbered 6, after V lost 9 bases and J lost 1 base. Germline CDR1 SGHDT, CDR2 YYEEEE. CDR3 nucleotide sequence: TGTGCCACCTCACTAGCGGGAGTTTCCTACGAGCAGTACTTC. Its protein product is CATSLAGVSYEQYF.

The chain carries TRBV19 and TRBJ1-1; possible D gene TRBD1, 5 bases. V dropped 3 bases and J dropped 1 base, with 6 bases sitting between them. The germline V gene encodes CDR1 LNHDA and CDR2 SQIVND (reference sequence). This CDR3 has 13 residues. The CDR3 sequence: CASSMTENTEAFF. DNA for the CDR3: TGTGCCAGTAGTATGACAGAGAACACTGAAGCTTTCTTT.

Details on this clonotype: The junction and the germline gene differ at one end; a read error may be behind it. The chain is built from TRBV6-5 and TRBJ1-4; D unresolved. Germline V lookup: CDR1 MNHEY, CDR2 SVGAGI. CDR3 length: 15 amino acids. The CDR3 coding sequence is TGTTCCAGCAGTTACCGGGGAGGGATTAATGAAAAACTGTTTTTT. This encodes CSSSYRGGINEKLFF.

This clonotype was seen at least ten times. The CDR3, as DNA: TGTGCCAGCAGCTTAGAGTGGGACAAACCTCGGCCCCAGCATTTT. Protein product: CASSLEWDKPRPQHF. The J gene is TRBJ1-5, the V gene TRBV7-8; TRBD1 might be the D (6 bases). The V gene lost 1 base and the J gene lost 9 bases, with 16 bases spanning the gap. CDR1 is SGHVS and CDR2 is FQNEAQ in the germline V gene. This CDR3 has 15 residues.

This clonotype was observed many times. This chain uses TRBV20-1 with TRBJ1-1, with a possible D match to TRBD1 (6 bases). The CDR3 covers 12 residues. The germline CDR1 and CDR2 sequences are DFQATT and SNEGSKA (reference sequence). Trimming stripped 3 bases from V and 7 bases from J, with 12 bases between. CDR3 loop: CSARKQGGEAFF. The CDR3 DNA reads TGCAGTGCTAGGAAACAGGGAGGTGAAGCTTTCTTT.

This clonotype appeared many times. CDR3 loop: CASSTSSETQYF. The CDR3 DNA sequence: TGTGCCAGCAGTACTAGCTCCGAGACCCAGTACTTC. J is TRBJ2-5 and V is TRBV6-1, with D possibly matching TRBD2 (6 bases). V gave up 5 bases and J gave up 5 bases, with 9 bases separating them. Germline V CDR1 and CDR2: MNHNS, SASEGT. The CDR3 length is 12 residues.

This clonotype turned up a few times. This sequence joins TRBV7-6 and TRBJ2-7; the match to TRBD1 covers 8 bases. Germline V lookup: CDR1 SGHVS, CDR2 FNYEAQ. V was pared by 1 base and J by 4 bases, with 21 bases of the junction left unmatched. The CDR3 covers 20 residues. The CDR3 reads CASSLELHFDPGTGDYEQYF. The CDR3 nucleotides read TGTGCCAGCAGCTTAGAACTTCACTTCGACCCCGGGACAGGAGATTACGAGCAGTACTTC.